The 15 T cell receptor beta chains below were found in one sample sequenced in a study of T-cell memory formation after mild COVID-19. TCRdb re-derived calls from the 5' RACE reads in MiXCR, one entry per CDR3 protein. The sample carries about 320,000 distinct CDR3 sequences, 14% recorded once. Input material: PBMCs or a T cell subset sorted from them (not recorded which). The source is a man in his late teens or twenties who had mild COVID-19 (a few samples of this study predate the infection). Cell type and time point are not known.

This chain connects TRBV6-1 to TRBJ1-5; D uncertain. The CDR3 runs 16 residues. Deletions cut 3 bases from V and 3 bases from J, with 15 bases between. The germline gives CDR1 MNHNS, CDR2 SASEGT. The CDR3 reads CASSDQHRVPNQPQHF. The CDR3 DNA is TGTGCCAGCAGTGACCAACACCGGGTCCCCAATCAGCCCCAGCATTTT.

This clonotype was detected ten times or more. This chain connects TRBV7-2 to TRBJ2-2; D gene ambiguous. The V gene's germline CDR1 is SGHTA and CDR2 FQGNSA. This CDR3 spans 14 amino acids. Trimming took off 5 bases at V and 0 bases at J, with 7 bases between the two ends. CDR3: CASSPVANTGELFF. The CDR3 region has the DNA TGTGCCAGCAGCCCAGTAGCGAACACCGGGGAGCTGTTTTTT.

This clonotype appeared a few times. The rearrangement joins TRBV27 to TRBJ1-2; tentative D call: TRBD1 (5 bases). The CDR3 consists of 13 residues. Germline CDR1 is MNHEY and CDR2 is SMNVEV (reference sequence). The V and J ends lost 7 bases and 5 bases respectively, with 14 bases between them. CDR3: CASTWRTLYGYTF. The CDR3 coding sequence is TGTGCCAGCACATGGAGGACACTTTATGGCTACACCTTC.

Ten or more counts support this clonotype. This chain uses TRBV7-2 with TRBJ1-2; D is perhaps TRBD1 (5 bases). Deletions cut 2 bases from V and 10 bases from J, with 11 bases between. The CDR3 contains 12 residues. CDR1 is SGHTA, CDR2 FQGNSA, per germline. The CDR3 is CASSLLGDLYTF. The CDR3 DNA reads as TGTGCCAGCAGCTTACTGGGGGACCTCTACACCTTC.

The CDR3 reads CASSPRWTGEGNQPQHF. DNA for the CDR3: TGTGCCAGCAGCCCACGGTGGACAGGGGAGGGCAATCAGCCCCAGCATTTT. The chain links TRBV7-8 to TRBJ1-5; the match to TRBD1 covers 9 bases. With 5 bases clipped from V and 2 bases from J, the junction kept 10 bases outside the gene matches. There are 17 residues in the CDR3. Germline-derived CDR1 and CDR2 are SGHVS and FQNEAQ.

The gene calls are TRBV5-1 and TRBJ1-1; D is ambiguous. Trimming shortened V by 2 bases and J by 2 bases, and 10 bases separated the two germline ends. Germline assignment: CDR1 SGHRS and CDR2 YFSETQ. The CDR3 spans 14 residues. The CDR3 coding sequence is TGCGCCAGCAGCTTTGATTCAGGTAACACTGAAGCTTTCTTT. Translation: CASSFDSGNTEAFF.

Only a few counts were recorded for this clonotype. The J gene is TRBJ1-2, the V gene TRBV11-2, with D tentatively TRBD1 (6 bases). Trimming stripped 5 bases from V and 4 bases from J, with 17 bases between. The V gene's germline CDR1 is SGHAT and CDR2 FQNNGV. The CDR3 is made up of 15 amino acids. CDR3 sequence (DNA): TGTGCCAGCAGCCCAGGAGGGGGACCGCCCTATGGCTACACCTTC. Amino acid sequence: CASSPGGGPPYGYTF.

In this sample, this clonotype turned up many times. The V gene is TRBV7-9, the J gene TRBJ2-7, with D maybe TRBD2 (6 bases). The CDR3 consists of 15 residues. Deletions cut 5 bases from V and 5 bases from J, with 19 bases between. The germline V gene has CDR1 SEHNR and CDR2 FQNEAQ (reference sequence). The CDR3 DNA sequence: TGTGCCAGCAGCCTCCGGGACTCATACAACGACGAGCAGTACTTC. This translates into CASSLRDSYNDEQYF. Complete variable domain (other parts from reference TRBV7-9 and TRBJ2-7): DTGVSQNPRHKITKRGQNVTFRCDPISEHNRLYWYRQTLGQGPEFLTYFQNEAQLEKSRLLSDRFSAERPKGSFSTLEIQRTEQGDSAMYLCASSLRDSYNDEQYFGPGTRLTVT.

In this sample, this clonotype turned up a few times. The J gene is TRBJ2-7, the V gene TRBV20-1; D might be TRBD1 or TRBD2, each matching 7 bases. The germline V and J ends were trimmed by 1 base and 7 bases, with 17 bases remaining between them. Germline V CDR1 and CDR2: DFQATT, SNEGSKA (reference sequence). The CDR3 consists of 14 residues. This chain's CDR3 is CSARGEGARKEQYV. The DNA for the CDR3 is TGCAGTGCTAGAGGGGAGGGGGCGCGGAAGGAGCAGTACGTC.

The V gene is TRBV20-1, the J gene TRBJ1-2; D not certain. This CDR3 region has 10 residues. V shed 5 bases and J shed 3 bases, with 4 bases lying between them. The germline V gene encodes CDR1 DFQATT and CDR2 SNEGSKA (reference sequence). The CDR3 nucleotides read TGCAGTGCTCAACACTATGGCTACACCTTC. Translated, it gives CSAQHYGYTF.

This chain joins TRBV6-2 or TRBV6-3 and TRBJ2-3, with 15 bases matching TRBD2. The CDR3 covers 17 residues. Germline CDR1 is MNHEY and CDR2 is SVGEGT. The V and J ends lost 4 bases and 3 bases, in that order; junction bases with no gene match: 5. As DNA, the CDR3 is TGTGCCAGCAGTTGGACTAGCGGGAGGGCCGGGACAGATACGCAGTATTTT. It codes for CASSWTSGRAGTDTQYF.

This chain joins TRBV12-3 or TRBV12-4 and TRBJ1-2, with D unclear. The CDR3 length is 15 residues. V lost 0 bases to trimming and J lost 2 bases, with 10 bases between them. CDR3 amino acids: CASSLALGANYGYTF. The CDR3 DNA reads TGTGCCAGCAGTTTAGCGCTTGGAGCAAACTATGGCTACACCTTC.

This clonotype occurred a few times. This chain links TRBV10-3 with TRBJ2-5, with 15 bases lining up with TRBD2. The ends lost 10 bases at V and 4 bases at J; junction bases unmatched: 4. Germline loops: CDR1 ENHRY, CDR2 SYGVKD. CDR3 length: 14 amino acids. The CDR3 loop is CATGLAGGRETQYF. The CDR3 bases are TGTGCCACCGGACTAGCGGGGGGGCGAGAGACCCAGTACTTC.

The chain links TRBV7-9 to TRBJ2-2, with D unclear. Trimming stripped 3 bases from V and 3 bases from J, with 8 bases between. This CDR3 is built from 14 residues. Looked up from germline, CDR1 is SEHNR and CDR2 is FQNEAQ (reference sequence). CDR3 amino acids: CASSFNGYTGELFF. The CDR3 nucleotides are TGTGCCAGCAGCTTCAACGGATACACCGGGGAGCTGTTTTTT.

Only a few counts were recorded for this clonotype. The chain uses TRBV19 and TRBJ2-1; D is undetermined. The V end lost 5 bases, the J end lost 3 bases, and 11 bases lay between the germline ends. The CDR3 has 14 amino acids. Per the germline V gene, CDR1 is LNHDA and CDR2 is SQIVND (reference sequence). CDR3 residues: CASSGGPLYNEQFF. For the CDR3, the DNA is TGTGCCAGTAGTGGTGGTCCCCTCTACAATGAGCAGTTCTTC.